This TCR beta chain is from a study of shared clonotypes between healthy human individuals. Study results and limitations: Non-shared clonotypes had lower generation probabilities than clonotypes shared by all four sorted-subset donors.

Data came from immunoSEQ multiplex PCR; TCRdb stores just in-frame clones and leaves some out. The table records about 1.1 million clones, roughly 77% of them present only once. With regard to this clone: No antigen is known for it.

Sequenced sample: memory CD4+ T cells from PBMCs. Indicated subset: CD45RA-negative fraction. The TCR sequence derives from a man aged 18-30 years in good health. Some clones in this sample may be carry-over from other donors' samples.

The CDR3 bases are TGTGCCAGCAGGTTTGCGCGGAATGAAAAACTGTTTTTT. This encodes CASRFARNEKLFF. The chain carries TRBV7-2 and TRBJ1-4; D is ambiguous. Germline CDR1 and CDR2: SGHTA and FQGNSA. Trimming took off 6 bases at V and 5 bases at J, with 10 bases between the two ends. The CDR3 loop spans 13 amino acids.